This T cell receptor beta chain was captured in a study of shared clonotypes between healthy human individuals. Study conclusions and caveats: Naive subsets generally had larger estimated richness than memory subsets.

This clone was detected a few times. The antigen is undetermined. Other DNA sequences in the same sample also yield this CDR3. Per germline, CDR1 SGHRS and CDR2 YFSETQ. V was pared by 0 bases and J by 2 bases, with 9 bases between. CDR3 length: 14 amino acids. Source study methods: ImmunoSEQ output lacked quality scores and full-length reads, limiting matched filtering. Produced via immunoSEQ multiplex PCR; TCRdb's table is partial and in-frame only. Clonal size and the V and J genes are those of that table, whereas D and trimming came from the DNA. This sample carries 730,000 or so clones, roughly 78% of them seen once, and the ten largest clones take around 1.8%.

The chain employs TRBV5-1 and TRBJ2-7, with D uncertain. This receptor was identified in a woman under 40 in good health. Input material: memory CD4+ T cells sorted from blood. The subset denotes: CD45RA-negative fraction. The DNA of the CDR3 is TGCGCCAGCAGCTTGGAGGGCCCCCCCTACGAGCAGTACTTC. It specifies CASSLEGPPYEQYF. Full variable domain (remainder filled in from reference TRBV5-1 and TRBJ2-7): KAGVTQTPRYLIKTRGQQVTLSCSPISGHRSVSWYQQTPGQGLQFLFEYFSETQRNKGNFPGRFSGRQFSNSRSEMNVSTLELGDSALYLCASSLEGPPYEQYFGPGTRLTVT.